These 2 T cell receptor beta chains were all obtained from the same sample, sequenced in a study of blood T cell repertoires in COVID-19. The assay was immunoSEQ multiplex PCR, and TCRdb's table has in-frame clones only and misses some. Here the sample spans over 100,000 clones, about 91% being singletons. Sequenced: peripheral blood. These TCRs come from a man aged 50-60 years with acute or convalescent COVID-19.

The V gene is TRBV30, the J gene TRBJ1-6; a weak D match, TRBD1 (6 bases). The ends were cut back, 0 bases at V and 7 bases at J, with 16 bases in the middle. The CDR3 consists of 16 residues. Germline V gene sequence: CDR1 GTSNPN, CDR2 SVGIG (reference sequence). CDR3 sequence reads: CAWSVTGMLGNSPLHF. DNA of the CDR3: TGTGCCTGGAGTGTCACAGGGATGTTGGGAAATTCACCCCTCCACTTT.

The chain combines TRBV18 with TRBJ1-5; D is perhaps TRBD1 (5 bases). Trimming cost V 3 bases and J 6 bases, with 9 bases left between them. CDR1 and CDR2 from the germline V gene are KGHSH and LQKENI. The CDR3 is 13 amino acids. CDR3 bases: TGTGCCAGCTCACCGGGGGAGGGTCAGCCCCAGCATTTT. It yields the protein CASSPGEGQPQHF.